This T cell receptor (beta chain) was found in a study of shared clonotypes between healthy human individuals. Points from the study as a whole: Memory subsets had estimated richness that was generally smaller than that of naive subsets.

Sequenced by immunoSEQ multiplex PCR; TCRdb stores in-frame clones only, minus some. The table has millions of clones, approximately 92% seen once. With regard to this clone: Its antigen remains unidentified.

This CDR3 comprises 15 residues. Trimming cost V 0 bases and J 1 base, with 10 bases left between them. CDR1 and CDR2 from the germline V gene are SGHDT and YYEEEE. The receptor was isolated from a man aged 18 to 29 in good health. The sequenced sample was naive CD4+ T cells sorted from blood. Subset indicated: CD45RA+ positively selected. V and J are TRBV5-6 and TRBJ2-5; tentatively, D is TRBD1 (5 bases). The CDR3 spells CASSLVGQPQETQYF. CDR3 sequence (DNA): TGTGCCAGCAGCTTGGTTGGACAACCCCAAGAGACCCAGTACTTC.